The TCR beta chain described here comes from a study of blood T cell repertoires in COVID-19. Germline V lookup: CDR1 SGHVS, CDR2 FQNEAQ. CDR3 length equals 17 residues. V was clipped by 1 base and J by 1 base, with 14 bases between them. Repertoires were generated with immunoSEQ multiplex PCR, while TCRdb's copy carries only in-frame clones and drops some. The data show roughly 200,000 clones, approximately 81% seen once. This chain joins TRBV7-8 and TRBJ1-3; D uncertain. The source is a woman over 75 with COVID-19, enrolled during active disease. Specimen: peripheral blood. CDR3 loop: CASSLVVAGTSGNTIYF. In nucleotides, the CDR3 is TGTGCCAGCAGCTTAGTGGTCGCGGGAACTTCTGGAAACACCATATATTTT.